The source of this T cell receptor beta chain is a study of regulatory T cells in long-lasting Graves disease. Libraries of TCR beta came from iRepertoire HTBI primers plus Arm-PCR of CDR3 regions. TCRdb redid the calling of the multiplex PCR reads with MiXCR, one entry per CDR3 protein. The data hold some 440,000 distinct CDR3 sequences, with about a fifth observed a single time. This clonotype was picked up a small number of times. As yet, its antigen is unknown. V was trimmed by 0 bases and J by 6 bases, leaving 17 bases between them. The CDR3 runs 16 residues. The germline gives CDR1 LGHNA, CDR2 YNFKEQ. Notes on the study in general: Newly diagnosed Graves' patients exceeded persistent ones in TCR diversity. TRBV28, TRBJ1-2 and TRBJ2-5 emerged as the favored segments in persistent disease.

As to time point: persistent/refractory GD, antithyroid drugs over 5 years with positive TRAb. Following extraction of RNA from PBMCs, that RNA was used to make the TCR library. This sequence joins TRBV4-2 and TRBJ1-1, with TRBD1 as a possible D gene (5 bases). This material consisted of peripheral blood mononuclear cells (PBMCs), taken when the disease was refractory, from a patient treated with antithyroid drugs. The sequence was collected from a female donor with Graves disease. The CDR3 DNA sequence: TGTGCCAGCAGCCAAGAACTAGGGCAGGGAGTTGCTGAAGCTTTCTTT. Its translation: CASSQELGQGVAEAFF.